This TCR beta chain derives from a study of long-term antiretroviral therapy in people with HIV. Study conclusions and caveats: Diversity went up after ART and still fell short of transplant donor controls. Possibly under older ART regimens, blood was drawn between 2004 and 2017.

For this clone: Its specificity is not known.

Runs used v3.0 of the immunoSEQ assay and were done at survey level. The protocol was immunoSEQ multiplex PCR, while the TCRdb copy is restricted to in-frame clones and leaves out a portion. The sample includes around 35,000 clones, 78% of them seen just once. HIV-positive participants were all treated in the United States. Samples held roughly 0.9-10 million cryopreserved PBMC, and DNA extraction followed. The CDR3 extends over 13 amino acids. V lost 5 bases to trimming and J lost 6 bases, with 14 bases between them. Germline lookup yields CDR1 SGDLS and CDR2 YYNGEE. Sequences were derived from unsorted PBMCs, sampled 3.1 years after starting antiretroviral therapy. This sequence joins TRBV9 and TRBJ1-2; D unclear. The TCR sequence derives from a woman aged 45 to 65 with HIV. The CDR3 nucleotides read TGTGCCAGCAGTCCCCACAGCCTCCATGGCTACACCTTC. Protein product: CASSPHSLHGYTF.